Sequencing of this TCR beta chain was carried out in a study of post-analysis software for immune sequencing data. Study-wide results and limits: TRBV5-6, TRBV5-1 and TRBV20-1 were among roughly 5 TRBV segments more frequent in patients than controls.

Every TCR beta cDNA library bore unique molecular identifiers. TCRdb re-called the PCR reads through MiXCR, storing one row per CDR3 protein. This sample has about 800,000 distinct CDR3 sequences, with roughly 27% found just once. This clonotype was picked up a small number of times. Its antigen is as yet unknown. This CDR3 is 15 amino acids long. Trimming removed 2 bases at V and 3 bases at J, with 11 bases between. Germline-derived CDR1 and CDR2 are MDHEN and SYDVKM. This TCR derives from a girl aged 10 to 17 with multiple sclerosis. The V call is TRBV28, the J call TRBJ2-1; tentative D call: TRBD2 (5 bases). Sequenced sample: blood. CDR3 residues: CASSLGMTIYNEQFF. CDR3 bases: TGTGCCAGCAGTTTAGGGATGACTATCTACAATGAGCAGTTCTTC.